Listed here is a single T cell receptor (beta chain). In its sample, this clonotype was seen many times. This receptor's antigen is unknown. No clone much larger than this one lies a single base away; base qualities are absent. This record belongs to a study of molecular identifiers for immune sequencing clone quantification (dated by TCRdb to 2016 to 2018). About the full investigation: For a replicate experiment, RNA from about 21,000 or 97,000 naive CD8 T cells was divided into five aliquots, of which four were sequenced. The study was a methods study using CD8 T cells to benchmark molecular-identifier clustering-based TCR repertoire sequencing (MIDCIRS) and TCR RNA copy counting.

The V end loses 4 bases and the J end loses 5 bases, and a stretch of 17 bases separates them. The germline V gene gives CDR1 as LGHNA and CDR2 as YSLEER. The CDR3 has 15 amino acids, counting the end cysteine and phenylalanine. Of all the DNA, just the CDR3 is kept, 45 bases in frame from base 1. Naive CD8 T cell libraries were made from around 20,000 to 1,000,000 sorted cells using 10%, 30% or 50% of purified RNA. Naive CD8 T cells, defined as CD8+CD4-CCR7+CD45RA+, were FACS-sorted into RLT Plus buffer on a BD FACSAria II. More than 8 TCR copies' worth of Jurkat RNA were spiked into 20,000-1,000,000 naive CD8 T cell samples to test detection sensitivity. CD8 T cells were enriched using RosetteSep CD8+ T Cell Enrichment Cocktail and Ficoll-Paque, and the enriched cells then underwent ACK red cell lysis. The research as a whole found: Spiked-in Jurkat TCR RNA equal to a single cell's worth was reported to be detectable even within 1,100,000 naive CD8 T cells. Spiked-in Jurkat TCR RNA (roughly 10 copies' worth), which is not part of the donor repertoire, was contained in the naive libraries. Modeling gave about three recovered TCR RNA copies per cell versus 8 to 10 by digital PCR, implying around 33% capture efficiency. In CMV-specific effector cells, clones with more than 20 RNA copies accounted for over 98% of molecules, whereas in naive cells such clones accounted for under 1%. Identical TCR molecules sharing a barcode could cause highly expanded clone sizes to be underestimated. When barcode sub-clustering was omitted, TCR diversity was inflated by chimeric consensus sequences, with chimeras reaching as high as 47%.

Libraries were constructed by PCR. TCRdb names NextSeq 500 as the instrument used. Bulk TCR libraries were made following a previously described method, with the TCR primers given in Table S5. Total RNA was purified with the Qiagen AllPrep DNA/RNA kit. Before any analysis, reads coming from multiple sequencing runs of the same library were combined into one pool. In the authors' own workflow: Reads were retained only if the reads had an exact TCR constant sequence, and the retained reads were trimmed to 150 nt and grouped according to their 12-nt molecular barcodes. Within each barcode group, reads were sub-clustered at a 15% Levenshtein threshold, and quality-weighted consensus sequences were built per RNA molecule. Non-functional sequences were filtered out, along with any lower-count sequence sitting one edit away from another sequence. Based on fitting two negative binomial distributions, any barcode sub-cluster with under 20% of the maximum read count was discarded. TCRdb reprocessing: public reads trimmed at Q25 with fastp, clones called with MiXCR, in-frame beta chains kept. Every distinct CDR3 protein forms one entry, paired with its most common genes and DNA. These V and J calls rely on TCRdb rather than the paper's analysis. Present in this sample are roughly 10,000 distinct CDR3 sequences, 20% to 25% of which were seen just once. The ten largest clones take up around 1.5% of the sample.

The chain links TRBV4-3 with TRBJ2-5; TRBD2 could be the D gene, as 6 bases match. The TCR was taken from a human donor in good health. Some libraries in this study had Jurkat cell RNA spiked in. Source material: naive CD8+ T cells from blood, with Jurkat cell RNA spiked in. Sample cell subset or site, as interpreted from the label and publication: FACS-sorted CD8+CD4-CCR7+CD45RA+ naive T cells. The DNA sequence follows: TGCGCCAGCAGCCCCTATTCGAGCGGAGGGGAGACCCAGTACTTC. Its coded protein is CASSPYSSGGETQYF.